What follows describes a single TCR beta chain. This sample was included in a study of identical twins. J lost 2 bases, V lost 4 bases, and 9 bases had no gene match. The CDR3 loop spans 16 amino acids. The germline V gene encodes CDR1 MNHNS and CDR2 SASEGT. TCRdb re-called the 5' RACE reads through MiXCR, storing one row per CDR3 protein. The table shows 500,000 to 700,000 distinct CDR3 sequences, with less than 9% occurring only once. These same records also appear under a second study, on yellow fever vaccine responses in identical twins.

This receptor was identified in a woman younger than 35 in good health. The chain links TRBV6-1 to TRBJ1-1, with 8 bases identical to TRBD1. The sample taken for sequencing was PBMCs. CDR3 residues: CASSASPGQGNTEAFF. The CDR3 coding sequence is TGTGCCAGCAGTGCCTCCCCCGGACAGGGAAACACTGAAGCTTTCTTT.